Listed here are 26 T cell receptor beta chains from one sample, sequenced in a study of control samples from healthy donors and cancer patients. Produced via immunoSEQ multiplex PCR; TCRdb's table is partial and in-frame only. The sample includes about 83,000 clones, around 92% of them seen just once. Sequencing input: blood. These receptor sequences come from a man aged 50 to 59 in good health.

This clone was detected once. The chain recombines TRBV27 with TRBJ2-2, with D perhaps matching TRBD1 (5 bases). The CDR3 extends over 12 amino acids. CDR1 is MNHEY, CDR2 SMNVEV, per germline (reference sequence). The V end was cut by 5 bases, the J end by 5 bases, with 6 bases between. The CDR3 nucleotides read TGTGCCAGCAGTCGGACAACCGGGGAGCTGTTTTTT. The encoded protein is CASSRTTGELFF.

This chain uses TRBV5-1 with TRBJ1-1; no clear D gene. This CDR3 comprises 13 residues. Trimming took off 5 bases at V and 1 base at J, with 9 bases between the two ends. The germline V gene has CDR1 SGHRS and CDR2 YFSETQ. Here the CDR3 reads CASRLGQNTEAFF. In DNA, the CDR3 is TGCGCCAGCAGGTTAGGGCAGAACACTGAAGCTTTCTTT.

The chain has TRBV7-2 and TRBJ1-1; unclear D gene. The CDR3 contains 12 residues. Germline V gene lookup returns CDR1 SGHTA and CDR2 FQGNSA. V was pared by 6 bases and J by 5 bases, with 10 bases between. The CDR3 is CASRNLGTEAFF. The CDR3 region has the DNA TGTGCCAGCAGGAACTTGGGGACTGAAGCTTTCTTT.

The V and J genes are TRBV12-5 and TRBJ1-4, with D perhaps TRBD1 (5 bases). The CDR3 runs 12 residues. Trimming removed 8 bases from V and 5 bases from J, with 9 bases in between. Germline V gene sequence: CDR1 LGHNT, CDR2 FRNRAP. In nucleotides, the CDR3 is TGTGCTAGTCGAGGGGTAAATGAAAAACTGTTTTTT. It yields the protein CASRGVNEKLFF.

The chain couples TRBV7-8 to TRBJ1-5; D may be TRBD1 (5 bases). The CDR3 spans 14 residues. The ends were cut back, 5 bases at V and 3 bases at J, with 11 bases in the middle. The V gene's germline CDR1 is SGHVS and CDR2 FQNEAQ. CDR3 nucleotides: TGTGCCAGCAGCCCCGGGGGTTTCAATCAGCCCCAGCATTTT. Residues: CASSPGGFNQPQHF.

The genes are TRBV11-2 and TRBJ1-6, with unresolved D. The length of the CDR3 is 11 residues. V was shortened by 2 bases and J by 10 bases, with 3 bases between the two germline ends. Germline V gives CDR1 SGHAT, CDR2 FQNNGV. This CDR3 is CASSLKSPLHF. CDR3 coding DNA: TGTGCCAGCAGCTTAAAGTCACCCCTCCACTTT.

The genes are TRBV4-3 and TRBJ1-6, with a tentative D call TRBD1 (6 bases). Trimming removed 0 bases from V and 10 bases from J, with 13 bases in between. This CDR3 contains 15 residues. CDR1 is LGHNA, CDR2 YSLEER, per germline. CDR3 nucleotide sequence: TGCGCCAGCAGCCAAGACAGGCCAGGACAGTCACCCCTCCACTTT. It specifies CASSQDRPGQSPLHF.

The chain recombines TRBV20-1 with TRBJ1-2; possible D gene TRBD1, 5 bases. V lost 3 bases to trimming and J lost 8 bases, with 16 bases between them. CDR3 size: 13 residues. Per the germline V gene, CDR1 is DFQATT and CDR2 is SNEGSKA (reference sequence). The chain's CDR3 is CSASLMGGSGYTF. As DNA, the CDR3 is TGCAGTGCTAGTCTGATGGGGGGGAGCGGCTACACCTTC.

The V and J genes are TRBV24-1 and TRBJ1-2; the D is unclear. The V end was cut by 4 bases, the J end by 6 bases, with 11 bases between. This CDR3 contains 13 residues. The V gene's germline CDR1 is KGHDR and CDR2 SFDVKD. CDR3 DNA sequence: TGTGCCACCAGTGACGGGTCGCTTAATGGCTACACCTTC. Protein sequence: CATSDGSLNGYTF.

The chain recombines TRBV29-1 with TRBJ2-7, with D maybe TRBD1 (6 bases). The CDR3 consists of 12 residues. Trimming stripped 6 bases from V and 4 bases from J, with 13 bases between. Germline CDR1 reads SQVTM; CDR2 reads ANQGSEA. CDR3 sequence (DNA): TGCAGCGTAAGAGCCCAGGGGTACGAGCAGTACTTC. This translates into CSVRAQGYEQYF.

This sequence joins TRBV5-8 and TRBJ1-5; the match to TRBD1 covers 8 bases. CDR1 is SGHTS, CDR2 YDEGEE, per germline. V was pared by 3 bases and J by 6 bases, with 8 bases of the junction left unmatched. This CDR3 has 15 residues. CDR3 in DNA: TGTGCCAGCAGCTGGACAGGGCGTAGGGCTCAGCCCCAGCATTTT. Its protein is CASSWTGRRAQPQHF.

The rearrangement joins TRBV10-1 to TRBJ2-4; no reliable D call. This CDR3 has 13 amino acids. Trimming shortened V by 11 bases and J by 8 bases, and 19 bases separated the two germline ends. Germline values: CDR1 WNHNN, CDR2 SYGVQD (reference sequence). The CDR3 protein is CAGTGPQGHIQYF. CDR3 DNA sequence: TGCGCCGGTACGGGTCCGCAAGGCCACATTCAGTACTTC.

DNA of the CDR3: TGCGCCAGCAGCTTGGAACGGTTGGGAGATACGCAGTATTTT. The encoded protein is CASSLERLGDTQYF. The V call is TRBV5-1, the J call TRBJ2-3; D gene unclear. Trimming left V 0 bases short and J 5 bases short, with 10 bases between. CDR3 size: 14 residues. Germline CDR1 reads SGHRS; CDR2 reads YFSETQ.

The chain couples TRBV25-1 to TRBJ1-2; 10 nucleotides agree with TRBD1. CDR3 length equals 13 residues. The germline V gene encodes CDR1 MGHDK and CDR2 SYGVNS. With V trimmed by 6 bases and J by 6 bases, 4 bases remained unmatched. This CDR3 reads CASRHGQGDGYTF. CDR3 DNA: TGTGCCAGCAGACATGGACAGGGGGATGGCTACACCTTC.

The DNA for the CDR3 is TGTGCCAGCAGCTTAGCCGGGACAGGGTTACCACCCCTCCACTTT. Translated, it gives CASSLAGTGLPPLHF. The chain couples TRBV5-6 to TRBJ1-6, with 9 bases that match TRBD1. V was clipped by 2 bases and J by 11 bases; unmatched bases: 8. This CDR3 has 15 amino acids. CDR1 is SGHDT, CDR2 YYEEEE, per germline. Based on the CDR3 plus reference TRBV5-6 and TRBJ1-6, the full variable domain is DAGVTQSPTHLIKTRGQQVTLRCSPKSGHDTVSWYQQALGQGPQFIFQYYEEEERQRGNFPDRFSGHQFPNYSSELNVNALLLGDSALYLCASSLAGTGLPPLHFGNGTRLTVT.

The J gene is TRBJ1-6, the V gene TRBV6-5; unclear D gene. This CDR3 contains 12 residues. In germline, CDR1 is MNHEY, CDR2 SVGAGI. Deletions cut 6 bases from V and 9 bases from J, with 9 bases between. The CDR3 protein is CASSNPPSPLHF. The CDR3 region has the DNA TGTGCCAGCAGCAACCCACCTTCACCCCTCCACTTT.

This chain connects TRBV10-3 to TRBJ2-3; the match to TRBD1 covers 9 bases. Germline values: CDR1 ENHRY, CDR2 SYGVKD. V shed 6 bases and J 4 bases; nucleotides not matched to a gene: 8. CDR3 length: 15 residues. This CDR3 reads CAIRSRDRDPDTQYF. For the CDR3, the DNA is TGTGCCATCAGGTCCCGGGACAGGGATCCAGATACGCAGTATTTT.

This clone was found once. The J gene is TRBJ1-1, the V gene TRBV10-3, with 7 positions matching TRBD1. Germline V CDR1 and CDR2: ENHRY, SYGVKD. CDR3 length equals 14 residues. The junction had 6 bases not matched to a gene; V was cut back by 5 bases and J by 3 bases. CDR3 protein: CAISQTGTDTEAFF. The CDR3 nucleotides read TGTGCCATCAGTCAGACAGGGACGGACACTGAAGCTTTCTTT.

The chain combines TRBV7-2 with TRBJ2-7, with 9 nucleotides matching TRBD1. Germline-derived CDR1 and CDR2 are SGHTA and FQGNSA. The junction had 14 bases not matched to a gene; V was cut back by 4 bases and J by 1 base. The CDR3 spans 18 residues. CDR3 protein: CASSSLPPGQGRSYEQYF. CDR3 DNA: TGTGCCAGCAGCTCACTGCCACCGGGACAGGGAAGATCCTACGAGCAGTACTTC.

The gene calls are TRBV2 and TRBJ1-5; weak D call: TRBD1 (6 bases). The V end was cut by 6 bases, the J end by 6 bases, with 21 bases between. Germline CDR1 SNHLY, CDR2 FYNNEI. This CDR3 region has 16 residues. CDR3 sequence reads: CASRSPLGRGSQPQHF. The CDR3 DNA reads TGTGCCAGCAGGAGCCCCTTGGGCAGGGGAAGTCAGCCCCAGCATTTT.

V and J are TRBV30 and TRBJ1-2; weak D call: TRBD1 (5 bases). The length of the CDR3 is 14 residues. Trimming shortened V by 2 bases and J by 4 bases, and 14 bases separated the two germline ends. Germline V gene sequence: CDR1 GTSNPN, CDR2 SVGIG (reference sequence). The CDR3 region is CAWSFGGTIYGYTF. As DNA, the CDR3 is TGTGCCTGGAGTTTTGGGGGGACGATCTATGGCTACACCTTC.

The CDR3 nucleotides are TGCGCCAGCAGCTTCCTGCGGGGGAACACAGATACGCAGTATTTT. This gives the protein CASSFLRGNTDTQYF. The chain combines TRBV5-1 with TRBJ2-3; 7 bases match TRBD2. Trimming cost V 2 bases and J 2 bases; bases outside gene matches: 5. Germline CDR1 is SGHRS and CDR2 is YFSETQ. CDR3 length equals 15 residues.

This sequence joins TRBV5-1 and TRBJ2-7; no clear D gene. Deletions cut 2 bases from V and 4 bases from J, with 13 bases between. This CDR3 contains 14 residues. CDR1 and CDR2 from the germline V gene are SGHRS and YFSETQ. CDR3 amino acids: CASSFSPLIYEQYF. CDR3 nucleotide sequence: TGCGCCAGCAGCTTCAGTCCCCTTATTTACGAGCAGTACTTC.

The rearrangement links TRBV5-1 to TRBJ1-6; D remains ambiguous. CDR1 is SGHRS, CDR2 YFSETQ, per germline. The CDR3 covers 16 residues. Trimming cost V 0 bases and J 5 bases, with 12 bases left between them. The CDR3 region has the DNA TGCGCCAGCAGCTTGGCCGGAGAGAGGAATAATTCACCCCTCCACTTT. It specifies CASSLAGERNNSPLHF. Full variable domain (missing parts from reference TRBV5-1 and TRBJ1-6): KAGVTQTPRYLIKTRGQQVTLSCSPISGHRSVSWYQQTPGQGLQFLFEYFSETQRNKGNFPGRFSGRQFSNSRSEMNVSTLELGDSALYLCASSLAGERNNSPLHFGNGTRLTVT.

The V call is TRBV2, the J call TRBJ2-3; TRBD2 might be the D (6 bases). This CDR3 comprises 17 residues. CDR1 and CDR2 (germline): SNHLY, FYNNEI. Trimming took 2 bases from V and 9 from J, leaving 24 bases between them. CDR3 in amino acids: CASSESGGSTRIRTQYF. For the CDR3, the DNA is TGTGCCAGCAGTGAAAGTGGGGGGTCCACAAGGATCAGAACGCAGTATTTT. Together with reference TRBV2 and TRBJ2-3, the CDR3 gives the full variable domain: EPEVTQTPSHQVTQMGQEVILRCVPISNHLYFYWYRQILGQKVEFLVSFYNNEISEKSEIFDDQFSVERPDGSNFTLKIRSTKLEDSAMYFCASSESGGSTRIRTQYFGPGTRLTVL.

V gene TRBV5-6 combines with J gene TRBJ1-1; D call uncertain. The CDR3 contains 14 residues. Germline CDR1 reads SGHDT; CDR2 reads YYEEEE. The germline V and J ends were trimmed by 2 bases and 1 base, with 9 bases remaining between them. This CDR3 is CASSLGGPNTEAFF. The CDR3 DNA is TGTGCCAGCAGCTTAGGAGGTCCGAACACTGAAGCTTTCTTT.